These 10 T cell receptor beta chains came from one sample sequenced in a study of blood T cell repertoires in COVID-19 (dated by TCRdb to 2020 to 2022). The protocol used for the library was the immunoSEQ multiplex PCR assay. TCRdb carries this immuneACCESS record with in-frame sequences only. Its versions omit some clonotypes, under half of them owing to an unresolved V gene in the studies checked, with the rest unexplained. For this sample the table gives around 250,000 clones, of which around 89% were detected only once. The ten largest make up over 4% of the sample. The sequencing sample was made of PBMCs or T cells enriched from blood (not recorded which). The receptors were sampled from a woman aged 30 to 39 who had recovered from COVID-19.

This chain links TRBV10-3 with TRBJ2-7; 11 bases align to TRBD2. The CDR3 has 16 residues. CDR1 ENHRY and CDR2 SYGVKD come from the germline V gene. With V trimmed by 3 bases and J by 3 bases, 7 bases remained unmatched. CDR3 DNA: TGTGCCATCAGTGACCCGACGACTAGCGGGATCTACGAGCAGTACTTC. It codes for CAISDPTTSGIYEQYF.

A single count supports this clone. This chain uses TRBV28 with TRBJ1-2, with 8 bases identical to TRBD1. Germline-derived CDR1 and CDR2 are MDHEN and SYDVKM. The CDR3 extends over 13 amino acids. J was trimmed by 6 bases and V by 9 bases; bases with no gene match: 9. For the CDR3, the DNA is TGTGCCAGTATAACGACAGGGGTGGATGGCTACACCTTC. It translates to CASITTGVDGYTF.

This chain links TRBV10-3 with TRBJ2-5, with D unresolved. Looked up from germline, CDR1 is ENHRY and CDR2 is SYGVKD. CDR3 length: 14 amino acids. With 2 bases removed from V and 7 bases from J, the gap between germline ends came to 14 bases. The CDR3 region is CAISEPRVYGTQYF. The CDR3 DNA reads TGTGCCATCAGTGAGCCCCGGGTATACGGGACCCAGTACTTC.

This clone came up once. CDR3 amino acids: CASSLLYGYTF. The CDR3 DNA follows: TGTGCCAGCAGTTTACTATATGGCTACACCTTC. The chain joins TRBV28 to TRBJ1-2, with D unresolved. V was cut by 2 bases and J by 5 bases, with 3 bases left in between. CDR3 length equals 11 residues. Germline V gene data show CDR1 as MDHEN and CDR2 as SYDVKM.

The V call is TRBV28, the J call TRBJ1-5; TRBD1 aligns across 7 bases. Germline V gene data show CDR1 as MDHEN and CDR2 as SYDVKM. CDR3 length: 15 residues. J was trimmed by 5 bases and V by 7 bases; bases with no gene match: 11. CDR3 nucleotides: TGTGCCAGCACCCTCCCTGGACAGGAGTATCAGCCCCAGCATTTT. Translating gives CASTLPGQEYQPQHF.

This chain links TRBV3-1 (or the pseudogene TRBV3-2) with TRBJ2-1; D is unresolved. Germline lookup yields CDR1 LGHDT and CDR2 YNNKEL (reference sequence). The CDR3 loop spans 14 amino acids. V gave up 3 bases and J gave up 6 bases, with 12 bases separating them. Written as DNA, the CDR3 is TGTGCCAGCAGCCAGTCATACATCCTCAATGAGCAGTTCTTC. As protein: CASSQSYILNEQFF.

This chain connects TRBV11-2 to TRBJ1-3, with TRBD1 identical over 8 bases. The CDR3 runs to 16 residues. J was trimmed by 2 bases and V by 5 bases; bases with no gene match: 8. Germline V gene data show CDR1 as SGHAT and CDR2 as FQNNGV. CDR3 loop: CASSAQTGEPGNTIYF. CDR3 DNA: TGTGCCAGCAGCGCCCAGACAGGGGAACCTGGAAACACCATATATTTT.

This CDR3 reads CASSLPDRVGRHTEAFF. The CDR3 DNA follows: TGTGCCAGCAGCTTGCCCGACAGGGTGGGGAGGCACACTGAAGCTTTCTTT. This rearrangement joins TRBV5-6 to TRBJ1-1, with 7 positions matching TRBD1. V shed 1 base, J shed 3 bases, and the junction held 12 bases outside the gene matches. The CDR3 sequence is 17 residues long. The germline gives CDR1 SGHDT, CDR2 YYEEEE.

The J gene is TRBJ2-7, the V gene TRBV11-2; D possibly corresponds to TRBD2 (7 bases). CDR1 is SGHAT, CDR2 FQNNGV, per germline. Trimming stripped 1 base from V and 7 bases from J, with 26 bases between. This CDR3 is 18 amino acids long. The CDR3 loop reads CASSLGGGLDGRGREQYF. In nucleotides, the CDR3 is TGTGCCAGCAGCTTAGGGGGGGGCTTAGACGGCCGAGGGAGAGAGCAGTACTTC.

The CDR3 DNA follows: TGTGCCAGCAGTTACGACGGACAGGGCCAGGGGGCTTTCTTT. Its translation is CASSYDGQGQGAFF. V usage is TRBV6-2 or TRBV6-3 and J usage is TRBJ1-1; 8 bases match TRBD1. V trimming: 2 bases; J trimming: 11 bases; junction bases outside the gene matches: 10. The germline CDR1 and CDR2 sequences are MNHEY and SVGEGT. The CDR3 has 14 amino acids.